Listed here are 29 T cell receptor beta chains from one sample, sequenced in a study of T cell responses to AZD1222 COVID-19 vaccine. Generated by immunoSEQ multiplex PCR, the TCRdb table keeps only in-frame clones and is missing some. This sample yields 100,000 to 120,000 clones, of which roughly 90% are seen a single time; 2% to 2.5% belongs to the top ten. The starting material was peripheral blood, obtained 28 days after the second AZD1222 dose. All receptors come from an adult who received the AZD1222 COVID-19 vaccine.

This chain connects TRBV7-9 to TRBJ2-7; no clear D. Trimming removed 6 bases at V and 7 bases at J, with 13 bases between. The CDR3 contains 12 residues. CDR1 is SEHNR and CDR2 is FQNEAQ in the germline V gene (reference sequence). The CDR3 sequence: CASRATGFEQYF. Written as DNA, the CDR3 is TGTGCCAGCAGGGCGACCGGTTTTGAGCAGTACTTC.

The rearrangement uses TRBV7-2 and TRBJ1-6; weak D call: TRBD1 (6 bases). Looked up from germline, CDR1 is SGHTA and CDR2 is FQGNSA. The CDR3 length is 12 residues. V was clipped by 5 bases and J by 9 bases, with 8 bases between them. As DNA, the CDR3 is TGTGCCAGCAGCAACAGGGTTTCACCCCTCCACTTT. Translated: CASSNRVSPLHF.

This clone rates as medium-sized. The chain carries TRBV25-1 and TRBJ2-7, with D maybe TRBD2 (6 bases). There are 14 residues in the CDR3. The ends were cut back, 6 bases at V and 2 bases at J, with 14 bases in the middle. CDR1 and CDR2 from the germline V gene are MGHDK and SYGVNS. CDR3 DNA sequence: TGTGCCAGCAGGGGGGGATCTATCCCCTACGAGCAGTACTTC. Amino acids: CASRGGSIPYEQYF.

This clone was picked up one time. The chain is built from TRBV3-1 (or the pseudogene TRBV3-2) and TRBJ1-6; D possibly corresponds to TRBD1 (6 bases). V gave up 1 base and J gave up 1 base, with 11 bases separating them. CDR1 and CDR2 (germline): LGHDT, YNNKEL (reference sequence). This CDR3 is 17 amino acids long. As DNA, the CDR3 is TGTGCCAGCAGCCAAGGGGCGGGGGCATCCTATAATTCACCCCTCCACTTT. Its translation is CASSQGAGASYNSPLHF.

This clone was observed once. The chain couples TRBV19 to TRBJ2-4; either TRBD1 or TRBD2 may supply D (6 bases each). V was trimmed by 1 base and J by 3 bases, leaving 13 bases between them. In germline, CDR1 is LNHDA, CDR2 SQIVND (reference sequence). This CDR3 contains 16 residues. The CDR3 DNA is TGTGCCAGTAGTATAGCTTCGGGGGCGGGCAAAAACATTCAGTACTTC. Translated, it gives CASSIASGAGKNIQYF.

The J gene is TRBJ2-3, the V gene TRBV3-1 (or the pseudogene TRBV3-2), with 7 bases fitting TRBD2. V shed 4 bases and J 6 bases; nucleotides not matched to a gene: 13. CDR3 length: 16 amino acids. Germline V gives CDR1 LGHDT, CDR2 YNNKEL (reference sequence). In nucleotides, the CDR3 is TGTGCCAGCAGCCTCGCCGCGACTAGCTGGACGGATACGCAGTATTTT. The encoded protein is CASSLAATSWTDTQYF.

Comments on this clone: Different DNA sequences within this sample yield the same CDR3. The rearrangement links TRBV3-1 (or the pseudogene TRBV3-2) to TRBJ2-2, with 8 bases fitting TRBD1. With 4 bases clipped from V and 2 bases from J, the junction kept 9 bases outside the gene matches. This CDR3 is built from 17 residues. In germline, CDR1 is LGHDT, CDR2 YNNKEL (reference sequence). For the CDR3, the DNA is TGTGCCAGCAGCCTTAGGGGCGACAGGGGCAACACCGGGGAGCTGTTTTTT. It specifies CASSLRGDRGNTGELFF.

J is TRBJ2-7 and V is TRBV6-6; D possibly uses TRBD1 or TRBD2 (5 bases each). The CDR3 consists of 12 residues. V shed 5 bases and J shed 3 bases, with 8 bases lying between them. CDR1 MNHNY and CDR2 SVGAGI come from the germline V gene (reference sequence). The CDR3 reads CASSRDVYEQYF. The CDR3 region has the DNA TGTGCCAGCAGTCGGGACGTCTACGAGCAGTACTTC.

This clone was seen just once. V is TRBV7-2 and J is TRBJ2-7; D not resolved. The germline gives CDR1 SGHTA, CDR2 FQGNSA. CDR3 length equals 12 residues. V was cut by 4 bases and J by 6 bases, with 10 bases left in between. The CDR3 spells CASSSYSLEQYF. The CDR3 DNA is TGTGCCAGCAGCTCCTACTCCCTCGAGCAGTACTTC.

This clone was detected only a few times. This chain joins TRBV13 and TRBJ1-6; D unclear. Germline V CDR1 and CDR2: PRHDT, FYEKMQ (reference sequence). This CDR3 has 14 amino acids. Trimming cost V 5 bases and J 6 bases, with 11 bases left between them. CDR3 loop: CASSLLMGNSPLHF. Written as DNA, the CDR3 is TGTGCCAGCAGCCTCCTCATGGGTAATTCACCCCTCCACTTT.

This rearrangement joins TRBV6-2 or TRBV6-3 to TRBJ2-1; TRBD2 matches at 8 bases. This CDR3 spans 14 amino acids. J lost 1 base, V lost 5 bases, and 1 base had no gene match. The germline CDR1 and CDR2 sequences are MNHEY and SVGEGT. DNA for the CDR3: TGTGCCAGCAGTCGGGGGGGGTCCTACAATGAGCAGTTCTTC. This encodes CASSRGGSYNEQFF.

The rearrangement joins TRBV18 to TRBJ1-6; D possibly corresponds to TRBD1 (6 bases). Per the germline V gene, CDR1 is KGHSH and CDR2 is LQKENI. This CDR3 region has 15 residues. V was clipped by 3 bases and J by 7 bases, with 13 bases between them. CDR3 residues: CASSPAAGENSPLHF. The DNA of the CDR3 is TGTGCCAGCTCACCGGCGGCAGGGGAGAATTCACCCCTCCACTTT.

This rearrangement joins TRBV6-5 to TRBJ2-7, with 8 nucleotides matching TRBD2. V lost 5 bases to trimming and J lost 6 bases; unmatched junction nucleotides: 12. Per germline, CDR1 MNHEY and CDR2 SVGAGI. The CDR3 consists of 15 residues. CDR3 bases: TGTGCCAGCAGTCCGGTGGCGGGGGGACTTAGCGAGCAGTACTTC. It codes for CASSPVAGGLSEQYF.

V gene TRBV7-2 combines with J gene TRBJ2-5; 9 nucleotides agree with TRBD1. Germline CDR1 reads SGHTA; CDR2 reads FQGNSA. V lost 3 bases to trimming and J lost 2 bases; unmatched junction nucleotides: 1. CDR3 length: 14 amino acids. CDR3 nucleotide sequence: TGTGCCAGCAGCTTGACAGGGGGGCAAGAGACCCAGTACTTC. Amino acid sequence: CASSLTGGQETQYF.

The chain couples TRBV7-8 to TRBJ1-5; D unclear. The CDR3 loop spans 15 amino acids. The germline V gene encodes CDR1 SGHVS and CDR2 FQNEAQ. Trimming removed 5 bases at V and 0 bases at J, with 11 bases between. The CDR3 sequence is CASSPTSYSNQPQHF. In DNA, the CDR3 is TGTGCCAGCAGCCCTACGAGTTATAGCAATCAGCCCCAGCATTTT.

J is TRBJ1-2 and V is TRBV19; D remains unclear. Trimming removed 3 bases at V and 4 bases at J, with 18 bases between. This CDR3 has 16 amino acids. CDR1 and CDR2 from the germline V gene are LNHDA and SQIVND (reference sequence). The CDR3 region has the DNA TGTGCCAGTAGTATTAAAGTGGTTCCAGGCGGCTATGGCTACACCTTC. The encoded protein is CASSIKVVPGGYGYTF.

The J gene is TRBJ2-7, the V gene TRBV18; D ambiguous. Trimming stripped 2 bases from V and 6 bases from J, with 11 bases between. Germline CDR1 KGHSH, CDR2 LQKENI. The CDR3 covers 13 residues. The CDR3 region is CASSPVTLSEQYF. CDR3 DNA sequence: TGTGCCAGCTCACCAGTAACACTATCCGAGCAGTACTTC.

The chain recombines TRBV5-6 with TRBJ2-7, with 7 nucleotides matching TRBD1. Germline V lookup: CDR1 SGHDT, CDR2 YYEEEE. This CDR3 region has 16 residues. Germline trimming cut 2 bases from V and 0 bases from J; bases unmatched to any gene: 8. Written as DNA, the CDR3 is TGTGCCAGCAGCTTTGTAGTCAGGGGGAGCTCCTACGAGCAGTACTTC. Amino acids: CASSFVVRGSSYEQYF.

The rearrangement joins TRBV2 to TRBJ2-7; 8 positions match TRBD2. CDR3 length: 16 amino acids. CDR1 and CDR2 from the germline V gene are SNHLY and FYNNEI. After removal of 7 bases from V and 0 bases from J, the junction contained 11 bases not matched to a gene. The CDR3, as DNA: TGTGCCAGCAATTACGGTCGGCGGGGGGCCTCCTACGAGCAGTACTTC. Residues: CASNYGRRGASYEQYF.

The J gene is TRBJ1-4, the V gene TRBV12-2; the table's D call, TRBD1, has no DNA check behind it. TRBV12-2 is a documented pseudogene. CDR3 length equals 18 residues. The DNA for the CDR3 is TGTGCAAGTCGCTCCCCCCCAGGGGGGCTAATGGGTCGGGAAAAACTGTTTTTT. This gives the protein CASRSPPGGLMGREKLFF.

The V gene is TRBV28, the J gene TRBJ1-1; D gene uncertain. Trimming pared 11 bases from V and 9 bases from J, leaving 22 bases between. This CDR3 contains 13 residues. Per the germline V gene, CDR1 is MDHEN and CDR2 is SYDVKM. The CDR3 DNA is TGTGCCGGGCGGATGGCGGGTCGTGGAAAAGCTTTCTTT. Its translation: CAGRMAGRGKAFF.

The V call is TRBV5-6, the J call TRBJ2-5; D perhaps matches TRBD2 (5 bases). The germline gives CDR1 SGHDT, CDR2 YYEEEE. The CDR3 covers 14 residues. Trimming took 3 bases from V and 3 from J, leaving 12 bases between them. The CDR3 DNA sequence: TGTGCCAGCAGCTGGAGAGGGTTCGAAGAGACCCAGTACTTC. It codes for CASSWRGFEETQYF.

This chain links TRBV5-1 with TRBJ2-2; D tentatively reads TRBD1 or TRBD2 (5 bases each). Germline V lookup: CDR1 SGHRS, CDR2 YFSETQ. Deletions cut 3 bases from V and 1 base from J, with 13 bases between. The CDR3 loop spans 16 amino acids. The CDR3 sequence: CASSSDGGGNTGELFF. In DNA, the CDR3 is TGCGCCAGCAGCTCGGACGGTGGGGGGAACACCGGGGAGCTGTTTTTT.

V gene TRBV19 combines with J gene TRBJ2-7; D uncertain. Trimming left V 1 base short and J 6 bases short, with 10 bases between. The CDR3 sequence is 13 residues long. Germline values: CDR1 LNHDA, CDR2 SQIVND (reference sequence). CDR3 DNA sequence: TGTGCCAGTAGTATAGCCCCCGGCGCCGAGCAGTACTTC. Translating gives CASSIAPGAEQYF.

The CDR3: CASSLGEYSGNTIYF. The CDR3 nucleotides read TGTGCCAGCAGTTTGGGCGAATACTCTGGAAACACCATATATTTT. The genes are TRBV28 and TRBJ1-3; D call uncertain. Germline values: CDR1 MDHEN, CDR2 SYDVKM. V dropped 3 bases and J dropped 0 bases, with 9 bases sitting between them. The CDR3 is made up of 15 amino acids.

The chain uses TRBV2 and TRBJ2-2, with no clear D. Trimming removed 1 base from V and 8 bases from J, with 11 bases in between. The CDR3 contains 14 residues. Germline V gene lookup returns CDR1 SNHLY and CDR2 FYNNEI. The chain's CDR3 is CASSEVSAAGELFF. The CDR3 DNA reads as TGTGCCAGCAGTGAAGTTTCGGCGGCAGGGGAGCTGTTTTTT.

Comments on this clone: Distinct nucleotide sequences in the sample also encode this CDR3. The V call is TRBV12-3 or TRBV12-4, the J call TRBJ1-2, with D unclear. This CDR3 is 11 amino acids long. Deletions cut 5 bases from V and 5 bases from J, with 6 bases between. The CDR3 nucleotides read TGTGCCAGCAGTCCCGGGTATGGCTACACCTTC. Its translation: CASSPGYGYTF.

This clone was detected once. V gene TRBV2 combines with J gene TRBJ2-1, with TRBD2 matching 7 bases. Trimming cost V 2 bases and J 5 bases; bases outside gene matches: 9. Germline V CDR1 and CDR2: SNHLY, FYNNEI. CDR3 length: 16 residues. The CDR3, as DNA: TGTGCCAGCAGTGAAAGGTGGCTAGCGGAAAACAATGAGCAGTTCTTC. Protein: CASSERWLAENNEQFF.

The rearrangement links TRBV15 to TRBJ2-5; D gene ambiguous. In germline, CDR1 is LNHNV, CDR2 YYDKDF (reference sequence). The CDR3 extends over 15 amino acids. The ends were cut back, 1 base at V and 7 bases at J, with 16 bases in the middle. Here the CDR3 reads CATSRALTVSGTQYF. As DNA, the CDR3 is TGTGCCACCAGCAGAGCCCTCACGGTCTCAGGGACCCAGTACTTC.